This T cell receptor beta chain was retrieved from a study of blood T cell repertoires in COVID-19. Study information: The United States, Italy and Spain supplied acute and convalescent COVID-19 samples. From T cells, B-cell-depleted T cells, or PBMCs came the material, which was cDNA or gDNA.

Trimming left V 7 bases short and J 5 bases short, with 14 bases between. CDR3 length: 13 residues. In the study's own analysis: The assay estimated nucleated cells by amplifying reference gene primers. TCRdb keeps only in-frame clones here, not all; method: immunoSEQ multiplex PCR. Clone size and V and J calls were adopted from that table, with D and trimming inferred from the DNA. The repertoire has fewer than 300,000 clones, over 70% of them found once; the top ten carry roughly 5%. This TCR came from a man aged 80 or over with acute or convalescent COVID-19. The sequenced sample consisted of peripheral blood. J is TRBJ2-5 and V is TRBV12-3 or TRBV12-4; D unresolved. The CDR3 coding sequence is TGTGCCAGCATTGGCCAGCCGGGTGAGACCCAGTACTTC. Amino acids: CASIGQPGETQYF.